This T cell receptor (beta chain) was identified during a study of regulatory T cells in long-lasting Graves disease (dated by TCRdb to the early 2020s). For the wider study: Persistent Graves' disease was defined as persistently positive TSH receptor autoantibodies together with antithyroid drug treatment for over 5 years. Persistent Graves' disease patients in the clinical cohort had taken antithyroid drugs for 9 to 11 years on average. The study was registered as a clinical trial and conducted in China. Patients with persistent Graves' disease were compared with patients with newly diagnosed Graves' disease using TCR sequencing and RNA sequencing of peripheral blood. A total of about 33 samples were covered by TCR sequencing, comprising around 13 persistent and approximately 20 newly diagnosed Graves' disease patients. Broader findings and caveats from the paper: A larger number of public clonotypes was shared among persistent patients (more than 2,500) than among newly diagnosed patients (around 890). Lower TCR Shannon entropy and fewer highly expanded clones were observed in persistent Graves' disease patients than in newly diagnosed patients, which suggested clonal expansion. The study examined only peripheral blood because the primary lesion, thyroid tissue, could not be accessed. Sequencing and analysis were limited to the TCR beta chain. Persistent disease showed preferential use of TRBV28, TRBJ1-2 and TRBJ2-5, whereas newly diagnosed disease favored TRBV20-1 and TRBJ2-1. The authors noted that the small sample size was a limitation that may lower accuracy.

The time point label corresponds to: persistent/refractory GD, antithyroid drugs over 5 years with positive TRAb. RNA was extracted from PBMCs in TRIzol for both TCR sequencing and RNA sequencing. The diagnosis of Graves' disease followed American Thyroid Association guidelines. Recruitment of patients was carried out at an endocrinology department in Xi'an, China. Each patient gave approximately 9 milliliters of peripheral blood, collected in an EDTA anticoagulant tube. PBMCs were isolated by Ficoll Paque Plus density gradient separation without further T cell sorting. An Agilent 2100 Bioanalyzer and agarose gel were used to check RNA quality, and a NanoDrop 2000 was used to measure RNA concentration. Library creation used multiplex PCR. Instrument on record: Illumina HiSeq 4000. To build TCR beta libraries, CDR3 regions were amplified by Arm-PCR using iRepertoire HTBI primers. Before sequencing, the PCR products underwent gel purification. For the original study's pipeline: Gene usage analysis of CDR3 amino acid clonotypes used the roughly 60 TRBV and some 13 TRBJ segments found across samples. COPE and FqMerger were used to merge the filtered high-quality paired reads into contigs. Contigs were aligned with BLAST to IMGT TRBV, TRBD and TRBJ reference genes, and CDR3 was defined per IMGT. Highly expanded clones were defined as clonotypes with a frequency above 0.1%. Repertoire diversity was measured by Shannon entropy, and V-J evenness by the Gini coefficient. A clonotype was considered public if more than one individual shared it. TCRdb ran its own pipeline on the public reads, namely fastp trimming at Q25 and MiXCR clone calling, and kept in-frame beta chains. Merged by CDR3 protein, the rows form single entries marked with the most common genes and DNA. The authors' filters were not applied to this entry. For this sample there are approximately 400,000 distinct CDR3 sequences; under 25% appear just once. Roughly 20% of the sample is in the top ten clones.

This clonotype showed up many times. Its recognized antigen is unknown. No base quality information exists; no much larger clone differs at one position. V is reduced by 2 bases and J by 4 bases, leaving a spacing of 8 bases between them. From a lookup of the germline V gene, CDR1 and CDR2 are MDHEN and SYDVKM. The CDR3, from cysteine to phenylalanine, totals 13 residues. Only the CDR3 region is kept as DNA, spanning 39 bases read in frame from base 1. The sample in question was peripheral blood mononuclear cells (PBMCs), obtained when the disease was refractory, from a patient treated with antithyroid drugs. The source of this sequence is a female donor with Graves disease. The receptor chain draws on TRBV28 and TRBJ2-5; TRBD1 is a weak D gene call, 5 bases matching. The DNA sequence is as follows: TGTGCCAGCAGTTTACAGGGCGCAGAGACCCAGTACTTC. Its coded protein is CASSLQGAETQYF.